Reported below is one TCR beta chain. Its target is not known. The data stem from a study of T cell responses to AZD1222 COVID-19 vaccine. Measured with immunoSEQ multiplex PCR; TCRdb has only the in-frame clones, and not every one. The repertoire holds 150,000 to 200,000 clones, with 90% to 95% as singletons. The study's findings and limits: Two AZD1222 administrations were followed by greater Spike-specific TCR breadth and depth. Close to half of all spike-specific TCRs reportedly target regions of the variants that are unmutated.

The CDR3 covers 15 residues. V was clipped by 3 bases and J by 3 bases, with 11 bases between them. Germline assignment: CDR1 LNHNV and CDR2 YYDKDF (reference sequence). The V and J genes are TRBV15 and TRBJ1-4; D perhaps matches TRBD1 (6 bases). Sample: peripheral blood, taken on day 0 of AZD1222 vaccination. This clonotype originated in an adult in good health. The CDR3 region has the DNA TGTGCCACCAGCAGGATGGGGGGGCCTAATGAAAAACTGTTTTTT. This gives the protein CATSRMGGPNEKLFF.